A single T cell receptor beta chain is shown here with its context. This clone was observed a handful of times. Its target antigen remains unknown. No base quality values were provided; no much bigger clone lies one nucleotide off. Rearranged CDR3 beta regions were amplified from genomic DNA with multiplex V and J primers using the immunoSEQ TRB Survey service. To keep depth equal across samples, survey-level sequencing depth of up to 500,000 reads per sample was applied. The libraries were purified and pooled, then sequenced using Illumina technology. On the authors' methods: Productive clonality, sample overlap, pairwise scatters, CDR3 beta length, V/D/J gene usage and productiveness were all assessed with the immunoSEQ online tools. Calculated diversity was defined as the number of unique rearrangements divided by total templates times 100, and Shannon and Simpson indices were additionally computed. Principal component analysis used the R prcomp function and ggbiplot package on Z-score normalized data. Morisita's index was used to quantify blood-rectal clonal overlap within each subject. Held by TCRdb, this immuneACCESS table contains in-frame sequences only and omits some clones. Under half of the omission traces to an unresolved V gene where checked; the cause of the rest is unknown. Clone size and V and J calls were adopted from that table, with D and trimming inferred from the DNA. Across this sample there are under 50,000 clones, with 78% seen only once. Clones ranked in the top ten supply 3% to 4.5% of the sample.

During colonoscopy, one to two rectal pinch biopsies were obtained for research purposes. Before the diagnostic colonoscopy, none of the ulcerative colitis patients had been given any immunosuppressive medication. Rectal biopsies were digested with proteinase K before DNA isolation. The Wizard kit (Promega) was used to extract genomic DNA from both blood and intestinal samples. The data derive from a study of pediatric ulcerative colitis (dated by TCRdb to between 2018 and 2020). Describing the broader study: Six or seven ulcerative colitis patients had pancolitis and two had left-sided colitis, with histology consistent with ulcerative colitis in all. From nine newly diagnosed, treatment-naive pediatric ulcerative colitis patients and a few non-IBD control children, paired blood and rectal samples were collected. The Pediatric Ulcerative Colitis Activity Index classified a couple of patients as having mild disease, several as having moderate disease and three as having acute severe colitis.

Trimming at the junction amounts to 5 bases on V and 2 bases on J, and the germline ends lie 10 bases apart. CDR1 and CDR2 were assigned from the germline V gene as SGHVS and FQNEAQ. The CDR3 starts with the cysteine, ends with the phenylalanine, and has 13 residues. Only the CDR3 DNA is retained, 39 bases long and in frame from the first base. Results the study describes overall, beyond this receptor: Significantly higher autologous blood-rectal clonal overlap was found in ulcerative colitis patients than in controls, which suggested increased T cell trafficking to inflamed tissue. For technical reasons, the blood samples of two patients yielded substantially fewer templates, so those samples were excluded from the blood-rectal overlap analysis. Only a handful of individuals were included in the healthy control group, which was small. Because repertoires were derived from total lymphocyte DNA, patterns in rare subsets such as regulatory T cells may not have been reflected. Two rectal CDR3 clonotypes were present in all ulcerative colitis patients and in none of the controls. Rectal pinch biopsies may have included blood-derived T cells, especially in patients with overt colitis. Features of the rectal repertoire distinguished controls, mild-moderate colitis patients and acute severe colitis patients, and in acute severe colitis rectal diversity was lower because of clonal expansions.

This clonotype was sampled from a girl under 18 with moderate ulcerative colitis. The V and J segments used are TRBV7-8 and TRBJ2-7; D gene: possibly TRBD1, on 6 matching bases. Sample: gut tissue. The DNA is as follows: TGTGCCAGCAGCCGAGGACAGACCTACGAGCAGTACTTC. This sequence encodes CASSRGQTYEQYF. With all but the CDR3 taken from the reference TRBV7-8 and TRBJ2-7 genes, the full variable domain is: GAGVSQSPRYKVAKRGQDVALRCDPISGHVSLFWYQQALGQGPEFLTYFQNEAQLDKSGLPSDRFFAERPEGSVSTLKIQRTQQEDSAVYLCASSRGQTYEQYFGPGTRLTVT.